This TCR beta chain was captured in a study of shared T cell receptors in the human thymus. CDR3 length equals 19 residues. Germline CDR1 is SQVTM and CDR2 is ANQGSEA. With V trimmed by 4 bases and J by 3 bases, 16 bases remained unmatched. A note on this clone: The same CDR3 also results from other DNA sequences found in this sample.

Clones were read by immunoSEQ multiplex PCR, and TCRdb kept only the in-frame ones, dropping some. The data show under 700,000 clones, around 78% seen once. These same data were also listed under a study on human thymus T cells. From that second work: Thymic resections from corrective heart surgery supplied the tissue.

The source of this sequence is a boy under two years old with a congenital heart defect. The chain links TRBV29-1 to TRBJ2-6; 9 nucleotides line up with TRBD2. Sequences were obtained from thymocytes. In DNA form, the CDR3 reads TGCAGCGTTGCCATACGATCGGGCGGGAGGGGTGGTGGGGCCAACGTCCTGACTTTC. Translated: CSVAIRSGGRGGGANVLTF.